The 15 T cell receptor beta chains in this list originate from one sample, sequenced in a study of CXCR3-negative and CXCR3-positive naive CD8 T cells. Notes on the study in general: More hydrophobic TRB CDR3s occurred in CXCR3-positive than in CXCR3-negative naive cells.

In preparing the TRB cDNA libraries, 5' RACE with UMI labels was used. TCRdb re-called the 5' RACE reads; every CDR3 protein appears as one record, without DNA. This sample lists about 150,000 distinct CDR3 sequences; its ten largest clones have 0.45% to 0.55%. No antigen is known for these receptors. The specimen was naive CXCR3+ CD8+ T cells from blood. Stated subset: CD45RO-CCR7+CD27+CD95- naive CD8+ T cells expressing CXCR3 (TNR3+). The receptors originated from a human donor in good health. Some clones in this sample may be carry-over from other donors' samples.

The chain links TRBV20-1 to TRBJ2-7; checking the TCRdb D call of TRBD2 is not possible without DNA. Germline CDR1 reads DFQATT; CDR2 reads SNEGSKA (reference sequence). This CDR3 region has 15 residues. The CDR3 region is CSARDGGRATYEQYF.

The chain links TRBV5-1 to TRBJ2-2; TCRdb gives TRBD2 as the D gene, but with no DNA this cannot be confirmed. The CDR3 extends over 16 amino acids. Germline loops: CDR1 SGHRS, CDR2 YFSETQ. Here the CDR3 reads CASSPAIAGDTGELFF.

This sequence joins TRBV20-1 and TRBJ2-7; the TRBD2 assignment by TCRdb is unverifiable without DNA. Germline V gene data show CDR1 as DFQATT and CDR2 as SNEGSKA (reference sequence). The CDR3 loop spans 17 amino acids. CDR3 loop: CSALPGLPTPLLYEQYF.

V is TRBV28 and J is TRBJ2-6. Per the germline V gene, CDR1 is MDHEN and CDR2 is SYDVKM. The CDR3 spans 13 residues. This CDR3 is CASSPSGANVLTF.

V gene TRBV7-9 combines with J gene TRBJ2-2. The CDR3 runs to 11 residues. CDR1 SEHNR and CDR2 FQNEAQ come from the germline V gene (reference sequence). CDR3 residues: CASSLAGELFF.

V and J are TRBV5-1 and TRBJ2-7; absent DNA, TCRdb's TRBD1 call cannot be checked. This CDR3 region has 14 residues. Germline CDR1 and CDR2: SGHRS and YFSETQ. CDR3 in amino acids: CASSFGTGDFEQYF.

The chain couples TRBV5-4 to TRBJ2-5. The CDR3 contains 15 residues. Germline V gives CDR1 SGHNT, CDR2 YYREEE (reference sequence). This CDR3 is CASSLIRQDQETQYF.

This sequence joins TRBV29-1 and TRBJ1-2. The CDR3 has 14 residues. CDR1 SQVTM and CDR2 ANQGSEA come from the germline V gene. The CDR3 is CSVDGTLSNYGYTF.

V gene TRBV12-3 or TRBV12-4 combines with J gene TRBJ2-1. The length of the CDR3 is 14 residues. The CDR3 sequence: CASSLSASGSEQFF.

The V call is TRBV7-8, the J call TRBJ2-6; without DNA, the TCRdb call of TRBD1 cannot be checked. The V gene's germline CDR1 is SGHVS and CDR2 FQNEAQ. The CDR3 length is 17 residues. The CDR3 is CASSPRGRSSGANVLTF.

This chain links TRBV19 with TRBJ2-1. This CDR3 is built from 15 residues. Germline CDR1 reads LNHDA; CDR2 reads SQIVND (reference sequence). CDR3 region: CASSLAGGPFNEQFF.

CDR3 amino acids: CASSQISRVEQYF. V usage is TRBV4-2 and J usage is TRBJ2-7. CDR3 length: 13 amino acids. The germline gives CDR1 LGHNA, CDR2 YNFKEQ.

This rearrangement joins TRBV19 to TRBJ2-1; the TCRdb D gene call, TRBD2, has no DNA to confirm it. CDR1 LNHDA and CDR2 SQIVND come from the germline V gene (reference sequence). The CDR3 is 15 amino acids. This CDR3 reads CASSISSGGYNEQFF.

The rearrangement uses TRBV13 and TRBJ2-7; TCRdb gives TRBD2 as the D gene, but with no DNA this cannot be confirmed. CDR3 length: 16 amino acids. Looked up from germline, CDR1 is PRHDT and CDR2 is FYEKMQ (reference sequence). The CDR3 region is CASSSPSGRSTYEQYF.

The V gene is TRBV5-1, the J gene TRBJ2-1; TCRdb's D call of TRBD1 is untestable without DNA. The CDR3 is 16 residues long. Germline CDR1 and CDR2: SGHRS and YFSETQ. The CDR3 spells CASGGQGQSTYNEQFF.